What follows is one TCR beta chain and its context. As yet, its antigen is unknown. The data are from a study of siplizumab effects on memory and regulatory T cells. TCR templates, roughly 100,000 per sample, were assayed. This table comes from immunoSEQ multiplex PCR, and its TCRdb copy is limited to in-frame clones, with some not included. The table shows approximately 68,000 clones, with about 90% occurring only once. Study-wide findings and caveats: A mean of about 69% of mappable alloreactive CD4+ clones were Treg-derived with siplizumab, compared with more than 25% in controls. Siplizumab, the agent tested, significantly reduced alloreactive sequences traceable to unstimulated CD4+ memory cells.

Source material: CD8+ T cells sorted from blood. The TCR was taken from a human donor in good health.

CDR3 DNA sequence: TGTGCTAGTGGTTTGGTACTGACGGGACAGCTTAACACTGAAGCTTTCTTT. Translated: CASGLVLTGQLNTEAFF. This chain connects TRBV12-5 to TRBJ1-1; TRBD1 agrees at 7 bases. The CDR3 covers 17 residues. With V trimmed by 0 bases and J by 2 bases, 9 bases remained unmatched. Germline V gene sequence: CDR1 LGHNT, CDR2 FRNRAP.